The clone carrying this T cell receptor (beta chain) appeared a few times. The sample is drawn from a study of T cells in Graves' hyperthyroidism and ophthalmopathy. V was shortened by 1 base and J by 0 bases, with 17 bases between the two germline ends. CDR1 and CDR2 from the germline V gene are SGHRS and YFSETQ. The CDR3 is 17 residues long. The diagnoses drew upon clinical symptoms, serum thyroxine and TRAb, thyroid ultrasound and orbital computed tomography. The PBMCs studied were ones that came from about 10 ml fresh peripheral blood. The CDR3 regions of TCR beta were amplified from RNA transcripts. The HTBI primer set was used in a first-round RT-PCR of the TCR CDR3. MiXCR, run by TCRdb on the multiplex PCR reads, gives a single entry per CDR3 protein. This sample has some 200,000 distinct CDR3 sequences, with over 15% found just once.

The chain has TRBV5-1 and TRBJ2-7; D gene uncertain. Source material: blood. The sequence came from a man between 50 and 59 years old with Graves' hyperthyroidism. CDR3 coding DNA: TGCGCCAGCAGCTTGATAGTAGGACCCAGGAGCTCCTACGAGCAGTACTTC. Translation gives CASSLIVGPRSSYEQYF.